The 29 T cell receptor beta chains below were found in one sample sequenced in a study of T cell repertoires in cytomegalovirus infection. Antigens for these TCRs are unknown. TCRdb itself ran the reads through MiXCR, one entry per CDR3 protein. The sample lists roughly 130,000 distinct CDR3 sequences; 20% to 30% were seen once. Specimen: PBMCs, sequenced either directly or after in vitro stimulation (not recorded which). The receptor source for this set is a human donor in good health (CMV status not recorded). Some clones in this sample may be carry-over from other donors' samples.

V gene TRBV3-1 combines with J gene TRBJ1-1; maybe TRBD1 (6 bases). V gave up 1 base and J gave up 5 bases, with 17 bases separating them. The CDR3 length is 16 residues. Germline CDR1 is LGHDT and CDR2 is YNNKEL (reference sequence). CDR3 nucleotides: TGTGCCAGCAGCCAAGTCCCGGGGGCTGGGGGGACTGAAGCTTTCTTT. This translates into CASSQVPGAGGTEAFF. Filled out from reference TRBV3-1 and TRBJ1-1, the complete variable domain reads DTAVSQTPKYLVTQMGNDKSIKCEQNLGHDTMYWYKQDSKKFLKIMFSYNNKELIINETVPNRFSPKSPDKAHLNLHINSLELGDSAVYFCASSQVPGAGGTEAFFGQGTRLTVV.

The chain is built from TRBV19 and TRBJ2-2, with 10 bases lining up with TRBD2. CDR3 size: 16 residues. CDR1 is LNHDA and CDR2 is SQIVND in the germline V gene (reference sequence). Unmatched junction bases numbered 8, after V lost 5 bases and J lost 5 bases. CDR3 amino acids: CASSQASGSRTGELFF. DNA for the CDR3: TGTGCCAGTAGTCAGGCTAGCGGGAGCCGAACCGGGGAGCTGTTTTTT.

The chain uses TRBV20-1 and TRBJ2-7, with TRBD2 as a possible D gene (6 bases). Trimming pared 6 bases from V and 1 base from J, leaving 13 bases between. Germline CDR1 DFQATT, CDR2 SNEGSKA (reference sequence). The CDR3 extends over 13 amino acids. The CDR3 sequence: CSAPRRGSYEQYF. CDR3 coding DNA: TGCAGTGCCCCACGGCGGGGATCCTACGAGCAGTACTTC.

This clonotype has more than one count but fewer than ten. The gene calls are TRBV20-1 and TRBJ2-1; a weak D match, TRBD1 (5 bases). The germline V gene encodes CDR1 DFQATT and CDR2 SNEGSKA (reference sequence). The CDR3 is made up of 14 amino acids. V gave up 5 bases and J gave up 0 bases, with 11 bases separating them. CDR3 loop: CSAADTRSYNEQFF. Here the CDR3 DNA reads TGCAGTGCTGCGGACACTCGCTCCTACAATGAGCAGTTCTTC.

This clonotype was counted only a few times. The chain has TRBV5-4 and TRBJ2-2; TRBD1 is a possible D gene (6 bases). Germline CDR1 reads SGHNT; CDR2 reads YYREEE (reference sequence). This CDR3 is built from 15 residues. V was clipped by 1 base and J by 1 base, with 8 bases between them. CDR3 nucleotides: TGTGCCAGCAGCTTGAAGACAGGGAACACCGGGGAGCTGTTTTTT. Amino acids: CASSLKTGNTGELFF. Supplemented by reference TRBV5-4 and TRBJ2-2, the full variable domain reads ETGVTQSPTHLIKTRGQQVTLRCSSQSGHNTVSWYQQALGQGPQFIFQYYREEENGRGNFPPRFSGLQFPNYSSELNVNALELDDSALYLCASSLKTGNTGELFFGEGSRLTVL.

Many counts were recorded for this clonotype. V gene TRBV7-2 combines with J gene TRBJ2-3; D uncertain. CDR3 size: 18 residues. V lost 1 base, J lost 0 bases, and 17 bases lay in between. Germline V gives CDR1 SGHTA, CDR2 FQGNSA. CDR3 in DNA: TGTGCCAGCAGCTTAGAGGCTTCCGGGCGGAAAAGCACAGATACGCAGTATTTT. Its protein is CASSLEASGRKSTDTQYF. Full variable domain (outside the CDR3, taken from reference TRBV7-2 and TRBJ2-3): GAGVSQSPSNKVTEKGKDVELRCDPISGHTALYWYRQSLGQGLEFLIYFQGNSAPDKSGLPSDRFSAERTGGSVSTLTIQRTQQEDSAVYLCASSLEASGRKSTDTQYFGPGTRLTVL.

About this clonotype: The junction departs from the called germline gene at one end, perhaps through a read error. The CDR3 DNA reads TGCGCGTCCCGGAGCCTAAGCACAGATACGCAGTATTTT. Translation: CASRSLSTDTQYF. This chain uses TRBV6-1 with TRBJ2-3; no reliable D call. This CDR3 comprises 13 residues. Germline CDR1 reads MNHNS; CDR2 reads SASEGT.

This clonotype showed up many times. The chain links TRBV7-9 to TRBJ2-1; D remains ambiguous. V was clipped by 2 bases and J by 3 bases, with 5 bases between them. The CDR3 is 13 residues long. Per the germline V gene, CDR1 is SEHNR and CDR2 is FQNEAQ (reference sequence). CDR3 DNA: TGTGCCAGCAGCTTAAAACTCTACAATGAGCAGTTCTTC. Residues: CASSLKLYNEQFF. The whole variable domain, remainder taken from reference TRBV7-9 and TRBJ2-1, is DTGVSQNPRHKITKRGQNVTFRCDPISEHNRLYWYRQTLGQGPEFLTYFQNEAQLEKSRLLSDRFSAERPKGSFSTLEIQRTEQGDSAMYLCASSLKLYNEQFFGPGTRLTVL.

The chain employs TRBV19 and TRBJ2-4; possible D gene TRBD2, 5 bases. The germline V gene has CDR1 LNHDA and CDR2 SQIVND (reference sequence). V shed 3 bases and J shed 0 bases, with 9 bases lying between them. The CDR3 is 15 residues long. The DNA of the CDR3 is TGTGCCAGTAGTATCGAGGGTCTAGCCAAAAACATTCAGTACTTC. This gives the protein CASSIEGLAKNIQYF.

The V call is TRBV28, the J call TRBJ1-5; D remains ambiguous. The V and J ends lost 5 bases and 3 bases respectively, with 14 bases between them. The CDR3 runs 15 residues. The V gene's germline CDR1 is MDHEN and CDR2 SYDVKM. CDR3 sequence: CASSTWFLSNQPQHF. In nucleotides, the CDR3 is TGTGCCAGCAGTACGTGGTTTCTCTCCAATCAGCCCCAGCATTTT.

The gene calls are TRBV7-2 and TRBJ2-3; tentative D call: TRBD1 (5 bases). V was cut by 6 bases and J by 2 bases, with 12 bases left in between. Germline V gene lookup returns CDR1 SGHTA and CDR2 FQGNSA. This CDR3 spans 14 amino acids. This CDR3 is CASSIDSYTDTQYF. The CDR3 DNA reads TGTGCCAGCAGTATTGACAGCTACACAGATACGCAGTATTTT.

At least ten counts were recorded for this clonotype. V usage is TRBV7-2 and J usage is TRBJ2-2, with D unresolved. Germline V lookup: CDR1 SGHTA, CDR2 FQGNSA. The CDR3 sequence is 15 residues long. Trimming removed 1 base from V and 0 bases from J, with 6 bases in between. DNA for the CDR3: TGTGCCAGCAGCTTAGAGATGACGAACACCGGGGAGCTGTTTTTT. Its translation is CASSLEMTNTGELFF.

The chain employs TRBV5-1 and TRBJ2-1; D gene ambiguous. The CDR3 is 13 residues long. The germline CDR1 and CDR2 sequences are SGHRS and YFSETQ. Trimming pared 3 bases from V and 14 bases from J, leaving 18 bases between. CDR3 sequence: CASSSEGADRKFF. The CDR3 region has the DNA TGCGCCAGCAGCTCCGAAGGCGCTGATCGTAAGTTCTTC.

This clonotype was detected many times. The chain links TRBV20-1 to TRBJ2-5; TRBD1 matches 8 bases. CDR1 is DFQATT, CDR2 SNEGSKA, per germline (reference sequence). With V trimmed by 3 bases and J by 5 bases, 8 bases remained unmatched. The CDR3 contains 14 residues. In nucleotides, the CDR3 is TGCAGTGCTAGTGCTGGACAGGGAATCGAGACCCAGTACTTC. Protein sequence: CSASAGQGIETQYF.

This clonotype has just one count. The rearrangement links TRBV20-1 to TRBJ2-1, with D perhaps matching TRBD1 (6 bases). V shed 5 bases and J shed 5 bases, with 16 bases lying between them. The CDR3 totals 14 residues. Per the germline V gene, CDR1 is DFQATT and CDR2 is SNEGSKA (reference sequence). CDR3 DNA sequence: TGCAGTGCTTCCCTCCTACAGGGTAACAATGAGCAGTTCTTC. Its translation is CSASLLQGNNEQFF.

This clonotype appeared a few times. The chain uses TRBV11-3 and TRBJ2-5; 10 bases are shared with TRBD1. Germline V gene data show CDR1 as SGHNT and CDR2 as YENEEA. The CDR3 contains 15 residues. The J segment lost 5 bases and the V segment lost 3 bases, leaving 6 bases of the junction unmatched. CDR3 DNA: TGTGCCAGCAGCTTCGGACAGGGGGTCGCGGAGACCCAGTACTTC. Translating it yields CASSFGQGVAETQYF.

This clonotype occurred a few times. The rearrangement joins TRBV4-3 to TRBJ2-1; 10 nucleotides match TRBD2. Germline V CDR1 and CDR2: LGHNA, YSLEER. The CDR3 runs to 16 residues. Trimming cost V 0 bases and J 6 bases; bases outside gene matches: 5. Here the CDR3 reads CASSQEFASGSNEQFF. The CDR3 bases are TGCGCCAGCAGCCAAGAATTTGCTAGCGGGAGCAATGAGCAGTTCTTC.

V gene TRBV19 combines with J gene TRBJ2-1; TRBD2 matches at 12 bases. This CDR3 has 15 amino acids. Germline V CDR1 and CDR2: LNHDA, SQIVND (reference sequence). Trimming at V came to 9 bases and at J to 4 bases, leaving 7 bases not matched to a gene. The DNA for the CDR3 is TGTGCCAGCCGGACTAGCGGGACACTATACAATGAGCAGTTCTTC. Protein product: CASRTSGTLYNEQFF.

CDR3 sequence reads: CASAGEYEQYV. CDR3 nucleotides: TGCGCCAGCGCGGGGGAGTACGAGCAGTACGTC. The gene calls are TRBV4-3 and TRBJ2-7; TRBD2 agrees at 7 bases. J lost 4 bases, V lost 8 bases, and 2 bases had no gene match. Germline lookup yields CDR1 LGHNA and CDR2 YSLEER. The CDR3 sequence is 11 residues long.

The J gene is TRBJ2-7, the V gene TRBV7-9, with D unclear. V was pared by 8 bases and J by 4 bases, with 15 bases between. CDR3 length: 13 residues. Per the germline V gene, CDR1 is SEHNR and CDR2 is FQNEAQ (reference sequence). CDR3 sequence: CASARTVGYEQYF. Written as DNA, the CDR3 is TGTGCCAGCGCACGCACAGTGGGGTACGAGCAGTACTTC.

This clonotype was seen more than once but under ten times. V is TRBV6-2 or TRBV6-3 and J is TRBJ1-1; the match to TRBD1 covers 12 bases. The CDR3 consists of 13 residues. V lost 4 bases to trimming and J lost 11 bases; unmatched junction nucleotides: 5. Germline CDR1 MNHEY, CDR2 SVGEGT. The CDR3 DNA reads as TGTGCCAGCAGTTTGGGACAGGGGGCAGGGGCTTTCTTT. The encoded protein is CASSLGQGAGAFF.

The chain recombines TRBV10-2 with TRBJ1-5; possibly TRBD1 for D (5 bases). This CDR3 is built from 16 residues. CDR1 is WSHSY and CDR2 is SAAADI in the germline V gene. V lost 8 bases, J lost 0 bases, and 17 bases lay in between. The CDR3 protein is CASSESGGYSNQPQHF. The DNA of the CDR3 is TGCGCCAGCTCTGAGTCGGGGGGTTATAGCAATCAGCCCCAGCATTTT.

DNA of the CDR3: TGTGCCAGCAGCCCGGCGTGGGGGCTTGGTGAAAAACTGTTTTTT. Protein: CASSPAWGLGEKLFF. This chain links TRBV3-1 with TRBJ1-4; a possible D gene is TRBD1 (6 bases). CDR1 is LGHDT and CDR2 is YNNKEL in the germline V gene (reference sequence). V gave up 4 bases and J gave up 7 bases, with 16 bases separating them. The CDR3 is made up of 15 amino acids. The full variable domain, rest sourced from reference TRBV3-1 and TRBJ1-4, is DTAVSQTPKYLVTQMGNDKSIKCEQNLGHDTMYWYKQDSKKFLKIMFSYNNKELIINETVPNRFSPKSPDKAHLNLHINSLELGDSAVYFCASSPAWGLGEKLFFGSGTQLSVL.

This clonotype was observed a handful of times. The chain employs TRBV7-2 and TRBJ2-7, with a possible D match to TRBD2 (6 bases). Germline loops: CDR1 SGHTA, CDR2 FQGNSA. The V and J ends lost 7 bases and 2 bases respectively, with 18 bases between them. The CDR3 is 15 amino acids. The CDR3: CASKFGAGYTYEQYF. Here the CDR3 DNA reads TGTGCCAGCAAATTTGGGGCGGGATATACCTACGAGCAGTACTTC.

This clonotype has just a few counts. The chain links TRBV6-1 to TRBJ1-4; D unclear. Deletions cut 5 bases from V and 1 base from J, with 11 bases between. The CDR3 spans 15 residues. Germline V gene lookup returns CDR1 MNHNS and CDR2 SASEGT. CDR3 in amino acids: CASSPGFLTNEKLFF. CDR3 sequence (DNA): TGTGCCAGCAGTCCGGGTTTCCTAACTAATGAAAAACTGTTTTTT.

This clonotype has ten or more counts. The rearrangement joins TRBV28 to TRBJ1-2; 8 bases match TRBD1. In germline, CDR1 is MDHEN, CDR2 SYDVKM. J gave up 0 bases and V 3 bases, and 9 bases lay outside the gene matches. The CDR3 sequence is 17 residues long. CDR3 protein: CASSFFQTGATNYGYTF. CDR3 sequence (DNA): TGTGCCAGCAGTTTTTTCCAGACAGGGGCTACTAACTATGGCTACACCTTC.

This clonotype appeared a few times. The chain uses TRBV6-2 or TRBV6-3 and TRBJ2-1; 8 bases map to TRBD2. V shed 0 bases, J shed 2 bases, and the junction held 6 bases outside the gene matches. The CDR3 has 17 residues. Germline CDR1 and CDR2: MNHEY and SVGEGT. CDR3 protein: CASSYSPGLAPYNEQFF. The CDR3 DNA reads as TGTGCCAGCAGTTACTCCCCCGGACTAGCCCCCTACAATGAGCAGTTCTTC.

The chain employs TRBV20-1 and TRBJ2-5, with TRBD2 matching over 10 bases. The CDR3 totals 15 residues. V lost 5 bases and J lost 0; bases outside the gene matches: 6. Germline V CDR1 and CDR2: DFQATT, SNEGSKA (reference sequence). Written as DNA, the CDR3 is TGCAGTGCTCCTGCCAGCGGGAGGGACCAAGAGACCCAGTACTTC. Its protein is CSAPASGRDQETQYF.

V usage is TRBV27 and J usage is TRBJ1-1, with D possibly matching TRBD1 (5 bases). Germline lookup yields CDR1 MNHEY and CDR2 SMNVEV (reference sequence). Trimming pared 10 bases from V and 4 bases from J, leaving 13 bases between. The CDR3 has 12 amino acids. CDR3 bases: TGTGCCACGGGGGAGTTGGCCACTGAAGCTTTCTTT. This encodes CATGELATEAFF.